The 13 T cell receptor beta chains reported below all come from one sample, sequenced in a study of PD-L1 blockade in urothelial cancer. TCRdb's copy holds only in-frame clones and misses some; the assay was immunoSEQ multiplex PCR. This table holds roughly 120,000 clones, approximately 90% found once. The time point was: peripheral blood 6 weeks after treatment start. The starting material was PBMCs, obtained around atezolizumab (anti-PD-L1) treatment. The receptors derive from a man aged 55 to 69 with urothelial cancer.

The gene calls are TRBV4-3 and TRBJ1-2, with 7 bases fitting TRBD1. J gave up 8 bases and V 1 base, and 4 bases lay outside the gene matches. Germline V gene lookup returns CDR1 LGHNA and CDR2 YSLEER. This CDR3 contains 13 residues. In nucleotides, the CDR3 is TGCGCCAGCAGCCAAGGGCAGGGGGGCGGCTACACCTTC. Translated, it gives CASSQGQGGGYTF.

This clone was observed a single time. The chain combines TRBV28 with TRBJ2-3; 12 positions match TRBD2. The V gene's germline CDR1 is MDHEN and CDR2 SYDVKM. V trimming: 4 bases; J trimming: 3 bases; junction bases outside the gene matches: 5. The CDR3 sequence is 16 residues long. CDR3 sequence: CASSSSSGGGTDTQYF. DNA for the CDR3: TGTGCCAGCAGTTCCTCTAGCGGGGGGGGGACAGATACGCAGTATTTT. Full variable domain (missing parts from reference TRBV28 and TRBJ2-3): DVKVTQSSRYLVKRTGEKVFLECVQDMDHENMFWYRQDPGLGLRLIYFSYDVKMKEKGDIPEGYSVSREKKERFSLILESASTNQTSMYLCASSSSSGGGTDTQYFGPGTRLTVL.

The chain employs TRBV7-3 and TRBJ2-1, with 10 positions matching TRBD2. CDR1 and CDR2 (germline): SGHTA, FQGTGA. The CDR3 consists of 14 residues. V lost 8 bases and J lost 6; bases outside the gene matches: 7. CDR3 amino acids: CASRPSGSSNEQFF. In DNA form, the CDR3 reads TGTGCCAGCCGACCTAGCGGGAGTAGCAATGAGCAGTTCTTC.

V usage is TRBV9 and J usage is TRBJ2-4; TRBD2 is a possible D gene (7 bases). The germline V and J ends were trimmed by 4 bases and 5 bases, with 16 bases remaining between them. The CDR3 has 15 amino acids. The germline gives CDR1 SGDLS, CDR2 YYNGEE. The CDR3 DNA follows: TGTGCCAGCAGCCAAATCGGGGGGCGCGAAAACATTCAGTACTTC. Amino acid sequence: CASSQIGGRENIQYF.

The chain couples TRBV12-5 to TRBJ1-5; TRBD1 is a possible D gene (6 bases). CDR1 is LGHNT, CDR2 FRNRAP, per germline. The CDR3 sequence is 14 residues long. V was clipped by 7 bases and J by 10 bases, with 20 bases between them. In DNA form, the CDR3 reads TGTGCTAGTGCCGTGGACAGTCCTGGTCATCCCCAGCATTTT. Its translation is CASAVDSPGHPQHF.

This clone appeared once. The chain combines TRBV6-6 with TRBJ2-5; 9 bases agree with TRBD1. The CDR3 is 14 residues long. The germline gives CDR1 MNHNY, CDR2 SVGAGI (reference sequence). V was clipped by 0 bases and J by 5 bases; unmatched bases: 1. CDR3 nucleotides: TGTGCCAGCAGTTACTCGACAGGGGGGGAGACCCAGTACTTC. Encoded protein: CASSYSTGGETQYF.

The chain has TRBV27 and TRBJ1-4, with a tentative D call TRBD1 (6 bases). This CDR3 spans 13 amino acids. Germline V lookup: CDR1 MNHEY, CDR2 SMNVEV (reference sequence). Trimming shortened V by 3 bases and J by 10 bases, and 12 bases separated the two germline ends. The CDR3 DNA is TGTGCCAGCAGTTTTGTGGGGGCGGGAAAACTGTTTTTT. Its protein is CASSFVGAGKLFF.

There are a few counts of this clone. The rearrangement links TRBV28 to TRBJ2-3; 8 bases fit TRBD1. V was pared by 2 bases and J by 2 bases, with 6 bases of the junction left unmatched. This CDR3 is 16 amino acids long. Germline V gene lookup returns CDR1 MDHEN and CDR2 SYDVKM. The CDR3 region has the DNA TGTGCCAGCAGTTTACGACAGGGGCTTCACACAGATACGCAGTATTTT. It codes for CASSLRQGLHTDTQYF.

This sequence joins TRBV6-5 and TRBJ2-1; the match to TRBD2 covers 10 bases. Per germline, CDR1 MNHEY and CDR2 SVGAGI. This CDR3 is 15 amino acids long. J gave up 4 bases and V 6 bases, and 6 bases lay outside the gene matches. CDR3 nucleotide sequence: TGTGCCAGCAGCCCTAGCGGGAGCGTATACAATGAGCAGTTCTTC. It translates to CASSPSGSVYNEQFF.

The rearrangement uses TRBV14 and TRBJ2-5; no firm D call. The CDR3 is made up of 15 amino acids. V gave up 4 bases and J gave up 5 bases, with 17 bases separating them. Looked up from germline, CDR1 is SGHDN and CDR2 is FVKESK. In DNA form, the CDR3 reads TGTGCCAGCAGCCCTCGACATACCGGCTTGGAGACCCAGTACTTC. This sequence encodes CASSPRHTGLETQYF.

This chain joins TRBV6-1 and TRBJ2-7, with a possible D match to TRBD2 (6 bases). Trimming removed 6 bases at V and 7 bases at J, with 22 bases between. In germline, CDR1 is MNHNS, CDR2 SASEGT. The CDR3 consists of 15 residues. The CDR3 bases are TGTGCCAGCAGAGATGGGACTCACGGAGCAGGGGAGCAGTACTTC. Translation gives CASRDGTHGAGEQYF.

The J gene is TRBJ2-1, the V gene TRBV7-3; D is possibly TRBD2 (5 bases). Germline V lookup: CDR1 SGHTA, CDR2 FQGTGA. The CDR3 is 13 amino acids. The ends were cut back, 5 bases at V and 4 bases at J, with 9 bases in the middle. This CDR3 reads CASSDSVYNEQFF. DNA for the CDR3: TGTGCCAGCAGCGATAGCGTTTACAATGAGCAGTTCTTC. Based on the CDR3 plus reference TRBV7-3 and TRBJ2-1, the full variable domain is GAGVSQTPSNKVTEKGKYVELRCDPISGHTALYWYRQSLGQGPEFLIYFQGTGAADDSGLPNDRFFAVRPEGSVSTLKIQRTERGDSAVYLCASSDSVYNEQFFGPGTRLTVL.

This clone has only a few counts. The chain links TRBV19 to TRBJ1-4, with TRBD1 identical over 9 bases. The V and J ends lost 6 bases and 6 bases, in that order; junction bases with no gene match: 8. The CDR3 loop spans 15 amino acids. CDR1 is LNHDA and CDR2 is SQIVND in the germline V gene (reference sequence). In DNA, the CDR3 is TGTGCCAGTAGCACAATGACAGGGGGAGATGAAAAACTGTTTTTT. Translating gives CASSTMTGGDEKLFF.